These 30 T cell receptor beta chains share one sample of origin, sequenced in a study of control samples from healthy donors and cancer patients. Assay used: immunoSEQ multiplex PCR; TCRdb lists only in-frame clones, some missing. Of about 130,000 clones detected, roughly 92% appear once; the ten largest clones hold 4.5% to 7%. Sample: blood. Source of these receptors: a man aged 18 to 29 in good health.

The chain carries TRBV19 and TRBJ1-6; 7 bases match TRBD1. V lost 8 bases to trimming and J lost 0 bases; unmatched junction nucleotides: 7. The CDR3 extends over 16 amino acids. Germline CDR1 reads LNHDA; CDR2 reads SQIVND (reference sequence). DNA for the CDR3: TGTGCCAGTGCCGGGACAGTGAGCTCCTATAATTCACCCCTCCACTTT. Protein: CASAGTVSSYNSPLHF.

The chain employs TRBV15 and TRBJ2-1; tentatively, D is TRBD2 (6 bases). The CDR3 extends over 14 amino acids. The germline gives CDR1 LNHNV, CDR2 YYDKDF (reference sequence). The V and J ends lost 6 bases and 6 bases respectively, with 15 bases between them. CDR3 sequence (DNA): TGTGCCACCAGGGGCGGGACTGGACTCAATGAGCAGTTCTTC. Residues: CATRGGTGLNEQFF.

In this sample, this clone turned up a few times. The CDR3 DNA sequence: TGTGCCAGCAGCTTGGGGGGCCCAAGGGGTAATTCACCCCTCCACTTT. It encodes CASSLGGPRGNSPLHF. The chain uses TRBV5-5 and TRBJ1-6; TRBD1 is a possible D gene (5 bases). CDR3 length: 16 amino acids. Trimming took 0 bases from V and 6 from J, leaving 13 bases between them. Per the germline V gene, CDR1 is SGHKS and CDR2 is YYEKEE (reference sequence).

Here the CDR3 reads CASSQWDRAVYGYTF. The CDR3, as DNA: TGTGCCAGCAGCCAGTGGGACAGGGCGGTCTATGGCTACACCTTC. V gene TRBV3-1 (or the pseudogene TRBV3-2) combines with J gene TRBJ1-2; 9 bases agree with TRBD1. The length of the CDR3 is 15 residues. Germline V CDR1 and CDR2: LGHDT, YNNKEL (reference sequence). V gave up 3 bases and J gave up 4 bases; unmatched junction bases: 6.

This chain joins TRBV19 and TRBJ2-3; D not certain. The CDR3 extends over 15 amino acids. Germline CDR1 is LNHDA and CDR2 is SQIVND (reference sequence). The germline V and J ends were trimmed by 6 bases and 0 bases, with 13 bases remaining between them. The CDR3 DNA is TGTGCCAGTAGGATTGGTGGTGGAAGCACAGATACGCAGTATTTT. It specifies CASRIGGGSTDTQYF.

This chain uses TRBV5-6 with TRBJ1-4, with TRBD1 matching over 7 bases. The CDR3 contains 14 residues. J lost 8 bases, V lost 3 bases, and 7 bases had no gene match. Germline lookup yields CDR1 SGHDT and CDR2 YYEEEE. CDR3 sequence: CASSYRQGGEKLFF. CDR3 coding DNA: TGTGCCAGCAGCTATCGACAGGGAGGGGAAAAACTGTTTTTT.

The chain has TRBV7-9 and TRBJ1-3, with D unresolved. The CDR3 is 14 residues long. Germline CDR1 and CDR2: SEHNR and FQNEAQ (reference sequence). V gave up 6 bases and J gave up 0 bases, with 9 bases separating them. CDR3 sequence (DNA): TGTGCCAGCAGACCCCCGGCCTCTGGAAACACCATATATTTT. Encoded protein: CASRPPASGNTIYF.

The V call is TRBV13, the J call TRBJ2-7; D possibly corresponds to TRBD2 (6 bases). The CDR3 has 14 amino acids. V gave up 5 bases and J gave up 1 base, with 12 bases separating them. Germline V CDR1 and CDR2: PRHDT, FYEKMQ (reference sequence). The CDR3 reads CASSPIGGSYEQYF. The CDR3 nucleotides are TGTGCCAGCAGCCCAATCGGGGGATCCTACGAGCAGTACTTC.

This chain joins TRBV5-4 and TRBJ1-1; D unresolved. The germline gives CDR1 SGHNT, CDR2 YYREEE (reference sequence). With 4 bases removed from V and 1 base from J, the gap between germline ends came to 11 bases. The CDR3 has 14 residues. This CDR3 is CASSLDNKNTEAFF. The CDR3 region has the DNA TGTGCCAGCAGCCTGGATAATAAGAACACTGAAGCTTTCTTT.

DNA of the CDR3: TGTGCCAGCAGCAAAGTGGGGTCCCGGGACAGGGTGCGGGACCCCCAGCATTTT. It yields the protein CASSKVGSRDRVRDPQHF. This rearrangement joins TRBV21-1 to TRBJ1-5; the table's D call TRBD1 went unverified against the DNA. TRBV21-1 is a documented pseudogene. CDR3 length: 18 amino acids.

The chain couples TRBV5-6 to TRBJ1-1, with a possible D match to TRBD1 (5 bases). Per germline, CDR1 SGHDT and CDR2 YYEEEE. CDR3 length: 13 residues. V was shortened by 1 base and J by 11 bases, with 15 bases between the two germline ends. The CDR3 here is CASSLLSREEAFF. The CDR3 DNA follows: TGTGCCAGCAGCTTGTTGAGCAGGGAGGAGGCTTTCTTT.

The chain links TRBV3-1 (or the pseudogene TRBV3-2) to TRBJ1-5; no definite D call. Germline values: CDR1 LGHDT, CDR2 YNNKEL (reference sequence). Trimming took 0 bases from V and 3 from J, leaving 9 bases between them. This CDR3 has 15 amino acids. CDR3 coding DNA: TGTGCCAGCAGCCAAGATCTGACATACAATCAGCCCCAGCATTTT. Translating gives CASSQDLTYNQPQHF.

The chain recombines TRBV3-1 (or the pseudogene TRBV3-2) with TRBJ2-1; D might be TRBD2 (5 bases). The CDR3 spans 12 residues. V gave up 3 bases and J gave up 9 bases, with 9 bases separating them. Germline V lookup: CDR1 LGHDT, CDR2 YNNKEL (reference sequence). The CDR3 nucleotides are TGTGCCAGCAGCCATGTAGGGAGTGAGCAGTTCTTC. This translates into CASSHVGSEQFF.

The chain employs TRBV7-2 and TRBJ2-3, with TRBD2 matching 12 bases. After removal of 2 bases from V and 4 bases from J, the junction contained 10 bases not matched to a gene. Germline values: CDR1 SGHTA, CDR2 FQGNSA. This CDR3 is 18 amino acids long. The CDR3 DNA follows: TGTGCCAGCAGCTTAATGACTAGCGGGGGTGGGGGCGCAGATACGCAGTATTTT. Translation: CASSLMTSGGGGADTQYF. Based on the CDR3 plus reference TRBV7-2 and TRBJ2-3, the full variable domain is GAGVSQSPSNKVTEKGKDVELRCDPISGHTALYWYRQSLGQGLEFLIYFQGNSAPDKSGLPSDRFSAERTGGSVSTLTIQRTQQEDSAVYLCASSLMTSGGGGADTQYFGPGTRLTVL.

The rearrangement uses TRBV7-2 and TRBJ2-7; TRBD2 aligns across 9 bases. CDR1 SGHTA and CDR2 FQGNSA come from the germline V gene. V was pared by 0 bases and J by 3 bases, with 3 bases of the junction left unmatched. The CDR3 spans 15 residues. The DNA of the CDR3 is TGTGCCAGCAGCTTAGCGAGCGGGGGGAGCTACGAGCAGTACTTC. This translates into CASSLASGGSYEQYF.

The V and J genes are TRBV5-4 and TRBJ1-1; D perhaps matches TRBD1 (5 bases). The V end was cut by 1 base, the J end by 5 bases, with 15 bases between. The CDR3 covers 15 residues. CDR1 is SGHNT, CDR2 YYREEE, per germline (reference sequence). CDR3 in amino acids: CASSLMQGGGTEAFF. The CDR3 bases are TGTGCCAGCAGCTTGATGCAGGGAGGAGGGACTGAAGCTTTCTTT.

This clone has just one count. The chain links TRBV6-5 to TRBJ2-7; 7 bases are a match to TRBD2. Per the germline V gene, CDR1 is MNHEY and CDR2 is SVGAGI. The CDR3 has 14 amino acids. V shed 7 bases and J 2 bases; nucleotides not matched to a gene: 8. CDR3 sequence (DNA): TGTGCCAGCATGGATAACGGGGGGACCTACGAGCAGTACTTC. The encoded protein is CASMDNGGTYEQYF.

CDR3 sequence reads: CASSEAGGLSDTQYF. Here the CDR3 DNA reads TGTGCCAGCAGTGAAGCGGGGGGGCTCTCAGATACGCAGTATTTT. The V call is TRBV2, the J call TRBJ2-3; tentative D call: TRBD2 (7 bases). Germline-derived CDR1 and CDR2 are SNHLY and FYNNEI. V gave up 0 bases and J gave up 4 bases, with 11 bases separating them. The CDR3 totals 15 residues. Based on the CDR3 plus reference TRBV2 and TRBJ2-3, the full variable domain is EPEVTQTPSHQVTQMGQEVILRCVPISNHLYFYWYRQILGQKVEFLVSFYNNEISEKSEIFDDQFSVERPDGSNFTLKIRSTKLEDSAMYFCASSEAGGLSDTQYFGPGTRLTVL.

This chain joins TRBV7-9 and TRBJ2-3, with D unclear. V lost 0 bases and J lost 2, with 6 bases in between. The CDR3 runs to 14 residues. The V gene's germline CDR1 is SEHNR and CDR2 FQNEAQ (reference sequence). The CDR3 here is CASSLASFTDTQYF. DNA for the CDR3: TGTGCCAGCAGCTTAGCTAGCTTCACAGATACGCAGTATTTT.

The chain carries TRBV13 and TRBJ2-3, with TRBD2 identical over 7 bases. V shed 4 bases, J shed 3 bases, and the junction held 10 bases outside the gene matches. Germline lookup yields CDR1 PRHDT and CDR2 FYEKMQ (reference sequence). This CDR3 is built from 16 residues. The CDR3 nucleotides are TGTGCCAGCAGCTCCCCCCAGGGAGGGAGGACAGATACGCAGTATTTT. It is translated as CASSSPQGGRTDTQYF.

V usage is TRBV19 and J usage is TRBJ1-1; no reliable D call. The germline V gene encodes CDR1 LNHDA and CDR2 SQIVND (reference sequence). Trimming shortened V by 8 bases and J by 3 bases, and 16 bases separated the two germline ends. This CDR3 contains 14 residues. The CDR3, as DNA: TGTGCCAGTCGTGTAAACGTCGAGGACACTGAAGCTTTCTTT. Protein: CASRVNVEDTEAFF.

The V and J genes are TRBV7-2 and TRBJ1-1; TRBD1 is a possible D gene (5 bases). The V and J ends lost 1 base and 6 bases respectively, with 12 bases between them. Germline V gene lookup returns CDR1 SGHTA and CDR2 FQGNSA. There are 14 residues in the CDR3. CDR3 coding DNA: TGTGCCAGCAGCTTAGAACGGGGCGGGTCTGAAGCTTTCTTT. This translates into CASSLERGGSEAFF.

The chain uses TRBV10-2 and TRBJ1-2; D unclear. Germline loops: CDR1 WSHSY, CDR2 SAAADI. The CDR3 has 13 amino acids. Trimming removed 7 bases from V and 4 bases from J, with 13 bases in between. The CDR3 is CASKEGYSYGYTF. CDR3 DNA sequence: TGCGCCAGCAAGGAGGGATATAGCTATGGCTACACCTTC.

The chain has TRBV7-9 and TRBJ1-1, with D possibly matching TRBD1 (5 bases). Germline V gene data show CDR1 as SEHNR and CDR2 as FQNEAQ (reference sequence). V was shortened by 2 bases and J by 1 base, with 11 bases between the two germline ends. The CDR3 covers 15 residues. For the CDR3, the DNA is TGTGCCAGCAGCTTACTAGGCGGGGCGAACACTGAAGCTTTCTTT. It translates to CASSLLGGANTEAFF.

This chain joins TRBV21-1 and TRBJ2-7; TRBD2, the D gene given by the table, was not confirmed from the DNA. TRBV21-1 is tagged as a pseudogene. The CDR3 consists of 16 residues. CDR3 sequence: CASSKSGTSVSYEQYF. The CDR3 region has the DNA TGTGCCAGCAGCAAAAGCGGGACTAGCGTCAGTTACGAGCAGTACTTC.

The chain couples TRBV4-1 to TRBJ2-1, with D hard to call. The CDR3 is 17 amino acids. Germline V gives CDR1 MGHRA, CDR2 YSYEKL. The V gene lost 3 bases and the J gene lost 0 bases, with 15 bases spanning the gap. This CDR3 is CASSHRVFPRSYNEQFF. The CDR3 nucleotides read TGCGCCAGCAGCCACCGAGTATTTCCTCGCTCCTACAATGAGCAGTTCTTC.

The chain joins TRBV27 to TRBJ1-1; D unclear. CDR1 is MNHEY, CDR2 SMNVEV, per germline (reference sequence). V was clipped by 5 bases and J by 7 bases, with 8 bases between them. The CDR3 runs 11 residues. The CDR3 here is CASSAGIEAFF. In DNA form, the CDR3 reads TGTGCCAGCAGTGCGGGGATTGAAGCTTTCTTT.

A single count supports this clone. This rearrangement joins TRBV6-6 to TRBJ2-7, with TRBD1 matching 10 bases. CDR3 length: 15 residues. V trimming: 6 bases; J trimming: 3 bases; junction bases outside the gene matches: 8. The germline CDR1 and CDR2 sequences are MNHNY and SVGAGI (reference sequence). Here the CDR3 reads CASRQRTGGDYEQYF. The CDR3 nucleotides are TGTGCCAGCAGACAAAGGACAGGGGGAGACTACGAGCAGTACTTC.

This clone was detected only a few times. The chain recombines TRBV2 with TRBJ2-1; D ambiguous. There are 12 residues in the CDR3. With 3 bases removed from V and 6 bases from J, the gap between germline ends came to 6 bases. Germline V CDR1 and CDR2: SNHLY, FYNNEI. The CDR3 spells CASSDAANEQFF. Here the CDR3 DNA reads TGTGCCAGCAGTGACGCCGCCAATGAGCAGTTCTTC.

The chain carries TRBV7-2 and TRBJ2-1; TRBD2 matches 10 bases. The germline CDR1 and CDR2 sequences are SGHTA and FQGNSA. The CDR3 has 16 amino acids. V lost 5 bases, J lost 8 bases, and 12 bases stayed unmatched. The CDR3 reads CASSIVAGGYQYEQFF. CDR3 DNA: TGTGCCAGCAGCATCGTAGCGGGGGGATATCAGTATGAGCAGTTCTTC.